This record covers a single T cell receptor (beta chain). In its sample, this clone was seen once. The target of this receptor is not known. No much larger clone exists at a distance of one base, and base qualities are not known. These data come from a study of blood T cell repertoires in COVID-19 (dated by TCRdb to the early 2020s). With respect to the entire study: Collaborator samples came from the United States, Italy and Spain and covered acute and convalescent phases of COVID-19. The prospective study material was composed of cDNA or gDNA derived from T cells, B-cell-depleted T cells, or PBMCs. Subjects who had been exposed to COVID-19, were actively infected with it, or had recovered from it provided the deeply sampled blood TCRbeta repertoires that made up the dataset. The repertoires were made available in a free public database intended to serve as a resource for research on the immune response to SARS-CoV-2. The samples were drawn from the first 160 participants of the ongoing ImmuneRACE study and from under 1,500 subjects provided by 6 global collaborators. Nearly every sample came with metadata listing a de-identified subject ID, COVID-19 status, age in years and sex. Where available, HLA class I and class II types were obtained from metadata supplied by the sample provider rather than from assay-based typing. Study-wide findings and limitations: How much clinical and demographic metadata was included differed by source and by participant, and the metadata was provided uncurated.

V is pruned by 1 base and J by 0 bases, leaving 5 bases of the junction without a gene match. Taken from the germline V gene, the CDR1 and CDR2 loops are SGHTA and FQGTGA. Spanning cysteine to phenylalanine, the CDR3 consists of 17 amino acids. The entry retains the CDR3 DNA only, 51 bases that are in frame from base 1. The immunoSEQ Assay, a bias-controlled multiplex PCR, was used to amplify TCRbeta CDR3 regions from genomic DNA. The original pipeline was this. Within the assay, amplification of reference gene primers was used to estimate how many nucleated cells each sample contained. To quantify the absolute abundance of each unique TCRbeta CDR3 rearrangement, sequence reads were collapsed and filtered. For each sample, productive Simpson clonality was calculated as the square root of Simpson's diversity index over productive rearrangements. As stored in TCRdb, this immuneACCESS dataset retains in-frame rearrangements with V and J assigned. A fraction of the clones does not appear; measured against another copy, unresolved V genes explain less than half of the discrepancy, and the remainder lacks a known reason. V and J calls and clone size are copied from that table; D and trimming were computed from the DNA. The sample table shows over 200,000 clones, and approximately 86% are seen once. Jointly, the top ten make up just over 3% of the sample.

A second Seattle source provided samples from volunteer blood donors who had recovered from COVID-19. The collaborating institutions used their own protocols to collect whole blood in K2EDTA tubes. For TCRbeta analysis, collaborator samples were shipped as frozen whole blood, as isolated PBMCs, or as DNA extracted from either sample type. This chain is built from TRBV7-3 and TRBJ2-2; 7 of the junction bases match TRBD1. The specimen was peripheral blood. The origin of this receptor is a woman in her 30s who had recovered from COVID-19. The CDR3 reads CASSLIGGQSNTGELFF. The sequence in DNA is TGTGCCAGCAGCTTAATAGGGGGACAGTCGAACACCGGGGAGCTGTTTTTT.